The rows below give T cell receptor beta chains drawn from one sample of a study of PD-L1 blockade in urothelial cancer. Sequencing used immunoSEQ multiplex PCR; TCRdb keeps in-frame clones, though not all of them. The sample contains more than 95,000 clones, roughly 88% of which appear only once. This specimen was PBMCs, taken around atezolizumab (anti-PD-L1) treatment. These receptors all stem from a man aged 45-60 years with urothelial cancer. The conserved cysteine and the conserved F or W are not part of the CDR3 here. Each record gives: V gene, J gene, D gene, CDR3 protein. A D gene is named only where the DNA matches it firmly.

>TRBV5-8|TRBJ2-7|TRBD2
ASCRDAGAYEQY
>TRBV28|TRBJ1-2|TRBD1
ASSSGTADYGYT
>TRBV7-2|TRBJ2-1|-
ASSFRGFSDEQF
>TRBV25-1|TRBJ1-2|-
ASSELTEGGFGGYT
>TRBV20-1|TRBJ2-5|TRBD2
SVLATETQY
>TRBV7-9|TRBJ2-3|TRBD2
ASSGREGLDTQY
>TRBV6-1|TRBJ1-2|TRBD1
ASSEWGRGTGYGYT
>TRBV11-2|TRBJ2-2|-
ASSSDIGELF
>TRBV6-1|TRBJ1-4|-
ATKPGGNEKLF
>TRBV18|TRBJ2-6|TRBD1
ASSLGQAGANVLT
>TRBV11-1|TRBJ2-7|-
ASSLTRKPNEQY
>TRBV28|TRBJ2-3|TRBD2
ASRGTSGNYIDTQY